The rows below give T cell receptor beta chains drawn from one sample of a study of T cell responses to AZD1222 COVID-19 vaccine. Profiled with immunoSEQ multiplex PCR; TCRdb holds only in-frame clones, not every one. The table shows roughly 24,000 clones, with roughly 88% occurring only once. Here the sequenced sample was peripheral blood, taken 28 days after the second AZD1222 dose. The receptors were gathered from an adult who received the AZD1222 COVID-19 vaccine. CDR3s include the opening cysteine and the closing phenylalanine or tryptophan. Fields, in order: CDR3 protein, CDR3 DNA, V gene, J gene, clone size, D gene. A D gene is named only where the DNA matches it firmly. Size values are once, few and many counts, or a class for expanded clones, and some rows have none.

CASSQDVGSGGAYEQYF	TGCGCCAGCAGCCAAGATGTCGGTAGCGGGGGGGCCTACGAGCAGTACTTC	TRBV4-3	TRBJ2-7	few	TRBD2
CASSPLMSSGTFYNEQFF	TGTGCCAGCAGCCCCCTGATGTCTAGCGGTACATTCTACAATGAGCAGTTCTTC	TRBV5-6	TRBJ2-1	-	TRBD2
CASSFGGRMNSPLHF	TGTGCCAGCAGCTTTGGGGGAAGAATGAATTCACCCCTCCACTTT	TRBV7-9	TRBJ1-6	-	-
CASSLARHLASYEQYF	TGTGCCAGCAGCTTAGCTAGACACCTGGCCTCCTACGAGCAGTACTTC	TRBV7-2	TRBJ2-7	-	-
CASSLVGDYLYEQYF	TGCGCCAGCAGCTTGGTCGGGGACTACCTCTACGAGCAGTACTTC	TRBV5-1	TRBJ2-7	-	TRBD2
CASSRSTGTVSTDTQYF	TGTGCCAGCTCACGCTCGACAGGGACGGTCTCCACAGATACGCAGTATTTT	TRBV18	TRBJ2-3	once	TRBD1
CATSSLTGPRKLFF	TGTGCCACCAGCAGCCTGACCGGGCCGCGGAAACTGTTTTTT	TRBV15	TRBJ1-4	-	-
CASTLRGLSQETQYF	TGTGCCAGCACTCTGCGGGGCCTATCACAAGAGACCCAGTACTTC	TRBV5-6	TRBJ2-5	-	-
CASSPRTGSSYGYTF	TGTGCCAGCAGTCCACGGACAGGGTCGAGCTATGGCTACACCTTC	TRBV28	TRBJ1-2	once	TRBD1
CASSQDRLAGGRDTQYF	TGCGCCAGCAGCCAAGATCGGCTAGCGGGTGGACGAGATACGCAGTATTTT	TRBV4-3	TRBJ2-3	-	TRBD2
CASSYSFRQPQHF	TGTGCCAGCAGTTACTCATTTCGTCAGCCCCAGCATTTT	TRBV6-5	TRBJ1-5	-	-
CASPPPGPRAGNTIYF	TGCGCCAGCCCTCCCCCGGGCCCTCGGGCTGGAAACACCATATATTTT	TRBV23-1	TRBJ1-3	-	-
CATQTGTGNEQYF	TGTGCCACCCAGACCGGGACAGGGAACGAGCAGTACTTC	TRBV28	TRBJ2-7	-	TRBD1
CASVSGGVGTGELFF	TGTGCCAGCGTAAGCGGGGGGGTCGGCACCGGGGAGCTGTTTTTT	TRBV6-5	TRBJ2-2	-	TRBD2